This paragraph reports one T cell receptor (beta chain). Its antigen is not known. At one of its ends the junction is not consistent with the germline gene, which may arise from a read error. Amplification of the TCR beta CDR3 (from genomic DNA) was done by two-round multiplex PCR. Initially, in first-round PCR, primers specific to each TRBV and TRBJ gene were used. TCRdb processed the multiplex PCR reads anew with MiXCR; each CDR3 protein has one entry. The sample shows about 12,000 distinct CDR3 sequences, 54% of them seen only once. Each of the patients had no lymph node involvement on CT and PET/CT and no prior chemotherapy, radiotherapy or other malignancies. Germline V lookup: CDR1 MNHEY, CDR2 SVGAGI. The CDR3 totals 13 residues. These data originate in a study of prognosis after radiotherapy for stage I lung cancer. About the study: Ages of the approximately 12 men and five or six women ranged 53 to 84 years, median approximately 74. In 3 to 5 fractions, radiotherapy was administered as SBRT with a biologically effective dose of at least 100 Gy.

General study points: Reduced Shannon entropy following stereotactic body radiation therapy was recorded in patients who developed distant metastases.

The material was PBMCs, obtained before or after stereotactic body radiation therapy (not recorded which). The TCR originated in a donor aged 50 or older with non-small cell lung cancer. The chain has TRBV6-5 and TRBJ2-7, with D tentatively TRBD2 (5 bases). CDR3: CASIYSPDSEQYF. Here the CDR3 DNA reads TGTGCCAGCATTTACTCCCCGGACTCCGAGCAGTACTTC.